The T cell receptor beta chain described here comes from a study of blood T cell dynamics during melanoma immunotherapy. Study context: Patients with metastatic melanoma got pembrolizumab or nivolumab-ipilimumab as first-line care.

Worth noting for this clone: Its specificity is not known.

Libraries were prepared by immunoSEQ multiplex PCR; TCRdb keeps only in-frame clonotypes and omits some of them. The sample yields approximately 3,500 clones, around 92% seen once. As to time point: pre-treatment baseline. Sampling occurred pretreatment (T0) and at week 3 (W3), after cycle one of checkpoint blockade. Findings and caveats of the study: It remained unknown if the driving T cell clones were melanoma-specific. Immune-effector CD8+ cells best matched cell-free DNA CDR3 sequences and were most clonal.

Trimming pared 5 bases from V and 5 bases from J, leaving 12 bases between. CDR1 and CDR2 (germline): SQVTM, ANQGSEA. This CDR3 region has 13 residues. This chain uses TRBV29-1 with TRBJ2-2; no clear D gene. This clonotype originated in a human donor with melanoma. Sequenced here: effector memory CD8+ T cells from blood, sampled from a patient treated with checkpoint blockade. CDR3 sequence (DNA): TGCAGCGTTCAGCTGGGTTGGACCGGGGAGCTGTTTTTT. Translating gives CSVQLGWTGELFF.